This T cell receptor beta chain was observed in a study of CD8 T cells in Susac syndrome. Study-level findings and limits: The TCR sequencing and HLA analysis in the study involved a relatively small number of individuals, as the study acknowledged.

An input of about 0.5 to 1 ug of RNA was subjected to reverse transcription using random hexamers. Amplification of TCR beta CDR3 by immunoSEQ multiplex PCR spanned 54 Vbeta and 13 Jbeta. One entry per CDR3 protein results from TCRdb running MiXCR on the immunoSEQ multiplex PCR reads. The repertoire includes around 230,000 distinct CDR3 sequences, around 96% of them detected once, and 0.085% to 0.1% sits in the top ten. Negative magnetic isolation gave CD8+ and CD4+ cells; FACS enriched CD8+ TEMRA. With respect to this clonotype: Its target is unknown.

Germline lookup yields CDR1 DFQATT and CDR2 SNEGSKA (reference sequence). The CDR3 length is 13 residues. Unmatched junction bases numbered 7, after V lost 6 bases and J lost 9 bases. The rearrangement links TRBV20-1 to TRBJ2-5; 13 positions agree with TRBD2. This TCR was recovered from a human donor with multiple sclerosis. Input material: CD4+ T cells from PBMCs. The CDR3 DNA reads as TGCAGTGCCCGGACTAGCGGGGGTGGGGCCCAGTACTTC. It translates to CSARTSGGGAQYF.